This TCR beta chain comes out of a study of CXCR3-negative and CXCR3-positive naive CD8 T cells (dated by TCRdb to 2018 to 2020). Some background on the complete study: In total, some 130 million TRB reads were obtained, or roughly 1.5 +/- 0.3 million reads per library. Diversity and physicochemical repertoire analyses covered about a dozen donors pooled from two independent experiments. The TRBV-TRBJ cluster analysis covered naive subsets from about 5 donors and memory cells from 3 donors. The full study reports these points: Compared with CXCR3-negative naive cells, CXCR3-positive naive cells had TRB CDR3s with higher hydrophobicity (lower Kidera factor 4), lower energy, and higher strength and volume indices. Naive CXCR3-negative and CXCR3-positive cells from the same donor showed similar TRBV-TRBJ usage, whereas memory cells showed distinct patterns. CXCR3 expression partially decreased after cryopreservation, so most assays used freshly isolated PBMCs. Because surface CD5, which is linked to self-reactivity in mice, was comparable between the naive subsets, TCR interaction strength was also inferred from the physicochemical properties of TRB CDR3s. Repertoire diversity was comparably high in both naive subsets but much lower in memory CD8+ T cells.

Data came from a NextSeq 550. The Human TCR Profiling Kit (MiLaboratory) was used to prepare UMI-labeled 5' RACE TRB cDNA libraries. cDNA synthesis used the entire amount of extracted RNA, and PCR amplification then used the entire amount of cDNA produced. Libraries were prepared in parallel with an identical number of PCR cycles. As for the authors' bioinformatics: MIGEC and MiXCR extracted about 53,000 +/- 10,000 unique UMI-labeled TRB cDNA molecules per library, requiring at least two reads per UMI. Each library averaged about 40,000 +/- 10,000 functional in-frame TRB CDR3 nucleotide clonotypes without stop codons. After downsampling to 5000 UMI-labeled TRB molecules per sample, diversity metrics such as normalized Shannon-Wiener and Chao1 were calculated in VDJtools. VDJtools computed clonotype-size-weighted physicochemical properties of the central five CDR3 residues: interaction energy, strength, volume and Kidera factor 4. TCRdb reprocessed the reads and provides one entry for every CDR3 protein sequence; no DNA is given. TCRdb's processing, not the authors' own work, is the source of the V and J calls. The table for this sample shows fewer than 90,000 distinct CDR3 sequences. Clones ranked in the top ten supply roughly 1.5% of the sample.

There are 16 amino acids in the CDR3, from cysteine to phenylalanine inclusive. No DNA accompanies this entry. In the germline V gene, CDR1 corresponds to SQVTM and CDR2 to ANQGSEA. Turning to this clonotype: The antigen it recognizes is unknown.

For each CD8+ T cell subset, flow sorting was done in triplicate, and roughly 330,000 cells per subset went directly into RLT lysis buffer. To exclude memory contaminants, naive CD8+ T cells were stringently defined as CD45RO-CCR7+CD27+CD95-. Using standard density gradient centrifugation, peripheral blood mononuclear cells were isolated from buffy coats. Naive CXCR3-negative and CXCR3-positive CD8+ T cells were flow-sorted using a FACSAria III. An RNeasy Mini Kit was used to extract total RNA from the sorted cells. This receptor was taken from a human donor in good health. Some clones in this sample may be carry-over from other donors' samples. The sample was naive CXCR3- CD8+ T cells from blood. This sample's cell subset or site label indicates: CD45RO-CCR7+CD27+CD95- naive CD8+ T cells lacking CXCR3 (TNR3-). In this chain, TRBV29-1 is recombined with TRBJ2-5; the TCRdb call, TRBD1, lacks DNA for checking. The encoded CDR3 is CSVDGNRALDQETQYF.